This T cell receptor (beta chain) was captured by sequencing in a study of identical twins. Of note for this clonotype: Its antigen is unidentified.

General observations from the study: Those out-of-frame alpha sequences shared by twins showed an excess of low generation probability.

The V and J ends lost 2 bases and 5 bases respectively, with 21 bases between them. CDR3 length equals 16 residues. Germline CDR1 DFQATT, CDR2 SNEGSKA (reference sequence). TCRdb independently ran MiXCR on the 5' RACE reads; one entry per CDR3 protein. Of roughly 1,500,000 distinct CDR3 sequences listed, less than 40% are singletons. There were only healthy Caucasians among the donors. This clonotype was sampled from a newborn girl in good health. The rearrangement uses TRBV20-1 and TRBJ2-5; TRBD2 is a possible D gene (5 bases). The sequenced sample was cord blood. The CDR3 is CSARLPWASLGETQYF. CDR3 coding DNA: TGCAGTGCTAGACTCCCCTGGGCTAGCCTTGGGGAGACCCAGTACTTC.